These 14 T cell receptor beta chains were sequenced from one sample in a study of T cells in Graves' hyperthyroidism and ophthalmopathy. RNA transcripts yielded amplified TCR beta CDR3 regions. Primed by the HTBI set, a first-round RT-PCR was run on the TCR CDR3. TCRdb redid the calling of the multiplex PCR reads with MiXCR, one entry per CDR3 protein. The sample has about 130,000 distinct CDR3 sequences, roughly a fifth seen once; the top ten hold around 70%. The specimen sequenced was blood. These receptors were obtained from a woman aged 45-65 years with Graves' hyperthyroidism that later progressed to Graves' ophthalmopathy.

The rearrangement links TRBV27 to TRBJ2-1, with a tentative D call TRBD2 (6 bases). The germline V gene encodes CDR1 MNHEY and CDR2 SMNVEV (reference sequence). Deletions cut 6 bases from V and 9 bases from J, with 9 bases between. This CDR3 has 11 amino acids. The CDR3 protein is CASRRGGEQFF. The CDR3 bases are TGTGCCAGCAGGCGGGGCGGTGAGCAGTTCTTC.

The sample holds a few counts of this clonotype. The CDR3 bases are TGTGCCAGCAGCCTACTAGCGGGTTTCAATGAGCAGTTCTTC. It encodes CASSLLAGFNEQFF. This chain links TRBV7-2 with TRBJ2-1; 9 nucleotides agree with TRBD2. The V gene end was trimmed by 5 bases and the J gene end by 6 bases; junction bases not matched to a gene: 5. CDR1 and CDR2 from the germline V gene are SGHTA and FQGNSA. The CDR3 covers 14 residues.

Many counts were recorded for this clonotype. The V gene is TRBV24-1, the J gene TRBJ2-1; D tentatively fits TRBD1 or TRBD2 (5 bases each). The ends were cut back, 3 bases at V and 6 bases at J, with 14 bases in the middle. This CDR3 is built from 15 residues. Germline V gene data show CDR1 as KGHDR and CDR2 as SFDVKD. The CDR3 nucleotides are TGTGCCACCAGTGATCCTCGGGGCCATTTCAATGAGCAGTTCTTC. Protein product: CATSDPRGHFNEQFF.

The chain couples TRBV25-1 to TRBJ1-4, with TRBD1 matching 9 bases. Germline V CDR1 and CDR2: MGHDK, SYGVNS. The CDR3 consists of 16 residues. J lost 0 bases, V lost 4 bases, and 3 bases had no gene match. DNA of the CDR3: TGTGCCAGCAGTGGGGACAGGGTTGCAACTAATGAAAAACTGTTTTTT. It specifies CASSGDRVATNEKLFF.

The DNA for the CDR3 is TGCACAGGACAGCTCAAAGAGACCCAGTACTTC. Its translation is CTGQLKETQYF. This rearrangement joins TRBV20-1 to TRBJ2-5, with D maybe TRBD1 (6 bases). CDR1 is DFQATT, CDR2 SNEGSKA, per germline (reference sequence). The CDR3 is made up of 11 amino acids.

This clonotype was counted between two and nine times. The genes are TRBV9 and TRBJ2-2, with 12 bases identical to TRBD2. This CDR3 has 18 amino acids. With 4 bases clipped from V and 5 bases from J, the junction kept 12 bases outside the gene matches. CDR1 is SGDLS and CDR2 is YYNGEE in the germline V gene. CDR3 region: CASSPSTSGRVYTGELFF. CDR3 in DNA: TGTGCCAGCAGCCCTTCGACTAGCGGGAGAGTATATACCGGGGAGCTGTTTTTT.

This clonotype was counted only a few times. The rearrangement joins TRBV7-2 to TRBJ2-5; the D is unclear. The germline gives CDR1 SGHTA, CDR2 FQGNSA. V was pared by 3 bases and J by 2 bases, with 7 bases between. This CDR3 contains 13 residues. In DNA form, the CDR3 reads TGTGCCAGCAGCTTGACACAGCAAGAGACCCAGTACTTC. It codes for CASSLTQQETQYF.

This chain links TRBV12-3 or TRBV12-4 with TRBJ1-5; TRBD1 might be the D (6 bases). Trimming removed 3 bases at V and 7 bases at J, with 16 bases between. The CDR3 extends over 15 amino acids. In DNA, the CDR3 is TGTGCCAGCAGTTTGAGTACAGGGTTGATCCAGCCCCAGCATTTT. It encodes CASSLSTGLIQPQHF.

About this clonotype: This could be a read error, since a much larger clone is one nucleotide away. CDR3 nucleotides: TGTGCCAGCAGCTTAACGGACCGGTATGAGCAGTTCTTC. Encoded protein: CASSLTDRYEQFF. This chain uses TRBV11-2 with TRBJ2-1; D is uncertain. The germline V and J ends were trimmed by 2 bases and 8 bases, with 10 bases remaining between them. The CDR3 runs 13 residues. Germline-derived CDR1 and CDR2 are SGHAT and FQNNGV.

A few counts support this clonotype. The gene calls are TRBV28 and TRBJ2-2, with TRBD2 matching 11 bases. The germline CDR1 and CDR2 sequences are MDHEN and SYDVKM. CDR3 size: 16 residues. The J segment lost 5 bases and the V segment lost 7 bases, leaving 9 bases of the junction unmatched. CDR3 DNA: TGTGCCAGCACCATAGCGGGAGGGCTAAGAACCGGGGAGCTGTTTTTT. As protein: CASTIAGGLRTGELFF.

This clonotype was found many times. V is TRBV28 and J is TRBJ1-5; 9 positions agree with TRBD1. After removal of 2 bases from V and 0 bases from J, the junction contained 11 bases not matched to a gene. The CDR3 runs 19 residues. Per germline, CDR1 MDHEN and CDR2 SYDVKM. The CDR3 spells CASSLPGQGLRASNQPQHF. CDR3 in DNA: TGTGCCAGCAGTTTACCGGGACAGGGACTGAGAGCTAGCAATCAGCCCCAGCATTTT. Combining the CDR3 with reference TRBV28 and TRBJ1-5 gives the whole variable domain DVKVTQSSRYLVKRTGEKVFLECVQDMDHENMFWYRQDPGLGLRLIYFSYDVKMKEKGDIPEGYSVSREKKERFSLILESASTNQTSMYLCASSLPGQGLRASNQPQHFGDGTRLSIL.

The V call is TRBV28, the J call TRBJ1-1; no clear D. Germline CDR1 and CDR2: MDHEN and SYDVKM. The CDR3 totals 17 residues. Trimming took off 3 bases at V and 3 bases at J, with 20 bases between the two ends. The CDR3 sequence: CASSFLNYRGFHTEAFF. CDR3 sequence (DNA): TGTGCCAGCAGTTTTTTAAATTACCGCGGGTTCCACACTGAAGCTTTCTTT.

This clonotype was seen once. This chain connects TRBV20-1 to TRBJ2-3, with a possible D match to TRBD2 (5 bases). The germline V gene has CDR1 DFQATT and CDR2 SNEGSKA (reference sequence). Trimming left V 6 bases short and J 1 base short, with 14 bases between. The CDR3 has 14 residues. CDR3 loop: CSAPGGSGTDTQYF. The DNA for the CDR3 is TGCAGTGCGCCGGGTGGGAGCGGCACAGATACGCAGTATTTT.

This clonotype was detected many times. The rearrangement links TRBV30 to TRBJ1-5; the D gene is possibly TRBD1 (5 bases). V lost 5 bases, J lost 5 bases, and 10 bases lay in between. The CDR3 consists of 12 residues. Per germline, CDR1 GTSNPN and CDR2 SVGIG (reference sequence). DNA of the CDR3: TGTGCCTGGGCTGTGGGGCATCAGCCCCAGCATTTT. It yields the protein CAWAVGHQPQHF.